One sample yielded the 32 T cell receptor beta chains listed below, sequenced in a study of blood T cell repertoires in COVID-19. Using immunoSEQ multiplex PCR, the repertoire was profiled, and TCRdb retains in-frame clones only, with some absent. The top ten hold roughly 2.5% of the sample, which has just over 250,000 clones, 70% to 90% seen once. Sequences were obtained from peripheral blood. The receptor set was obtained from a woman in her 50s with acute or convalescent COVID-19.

The CDR3 nucleotides are TGCAGTGCTAGTGGGGGGGGCAGAGATACGCAGTATTTT. Protein: CSASGGGRDTQYF. The chain has TRBV20-1 and TRBJ2-3; TRBD2 is a possible D gene (7 bases). Trimming cost V 3 bases and J 5 bases, with 12 bases left between them. The CDR3 has 13 residues. The germline V gene has CDR1 DFQATT and CDR2 SNEGSKA (reference sequence).

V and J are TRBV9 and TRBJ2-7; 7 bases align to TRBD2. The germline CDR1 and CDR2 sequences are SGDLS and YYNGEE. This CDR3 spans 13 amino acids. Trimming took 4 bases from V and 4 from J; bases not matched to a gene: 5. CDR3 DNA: TGTGCCAGCAGCCCCGCGGGGGATTACGAGCAGTACTTC. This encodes CASSPAGDYEQYF.

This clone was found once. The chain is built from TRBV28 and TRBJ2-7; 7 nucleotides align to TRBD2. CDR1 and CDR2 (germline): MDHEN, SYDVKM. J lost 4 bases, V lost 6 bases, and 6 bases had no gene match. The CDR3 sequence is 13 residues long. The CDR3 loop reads CASRTGGRYEQYF. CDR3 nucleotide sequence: TGTGCCAGCAGGACGGGAGGAAGGTACGAGCAGTACTTC.

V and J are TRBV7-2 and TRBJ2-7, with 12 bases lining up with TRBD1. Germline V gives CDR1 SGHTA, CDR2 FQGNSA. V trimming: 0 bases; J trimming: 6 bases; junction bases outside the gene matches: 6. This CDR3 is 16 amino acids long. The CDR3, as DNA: TGTGCCAGCAGCTTAGCCGGGACAGGGGGCTTCGGCGAGCAGTACTTC. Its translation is CASSLAGTGGFGEQYF.

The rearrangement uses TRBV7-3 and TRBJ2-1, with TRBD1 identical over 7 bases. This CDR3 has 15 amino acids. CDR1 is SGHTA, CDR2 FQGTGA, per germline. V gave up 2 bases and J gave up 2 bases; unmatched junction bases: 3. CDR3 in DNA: TGTGCCAGCAGCTTAGGGGACAGCCCCTACAATGAGCAGTTCTTC. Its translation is CASSLGDSPYNEQFF.

The CDR3 DNA reads as TGTGCCAGCAGCGCACTAAGGACTAGGCTGAGTGAGCAGTTCTTC. It is translated as CASSALRTRLSEQFF. This chain connects TRBV9 to TRBJ2-1; 7 positions agree with TRBD2. After removal of 3 bases from V and 9 bases from J, the junction contained 12 bases not matched to a gene. The CDR3 is made up of 15 amino acids. Looked up from germline, CDR1 is SGDLS and CDR2 is YYNGEE.

The CDR3 sequence: CASRGQGALREAFF. The CDR3, as DNA: TGTGCCAGCAGGGGACAGGGCGCCCTCCGGGAAGCTTTCTTT. This sequence joins TRBV2 and TRBJ1-1, with 9 bases aligning to TRBD1. Germline assignment: CDR1 SNHLY and CDR2 FYNNEI. The CDR3 spans 14 residues. The ends lost 6 bases at V and 8 bases at J; junction bases unmatched: 10.

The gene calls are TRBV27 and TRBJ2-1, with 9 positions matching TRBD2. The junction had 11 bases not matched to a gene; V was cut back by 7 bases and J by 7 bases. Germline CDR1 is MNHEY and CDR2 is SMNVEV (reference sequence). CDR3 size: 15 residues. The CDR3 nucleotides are TGTGCCAGCACCGTTTTTAGCGGGAGTATTAATGAGCAGTTCTTC. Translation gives CASTVFSGSINEQFF.

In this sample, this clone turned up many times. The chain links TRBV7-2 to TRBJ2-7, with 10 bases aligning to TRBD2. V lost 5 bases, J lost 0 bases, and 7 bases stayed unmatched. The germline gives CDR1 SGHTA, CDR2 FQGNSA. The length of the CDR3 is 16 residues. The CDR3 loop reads CASSPGTSAPSYEQYF. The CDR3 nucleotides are TGTGCCAGCAGCCCTGGGACTAGCGCCCCCTCCTACGAGCAGTACTTC.

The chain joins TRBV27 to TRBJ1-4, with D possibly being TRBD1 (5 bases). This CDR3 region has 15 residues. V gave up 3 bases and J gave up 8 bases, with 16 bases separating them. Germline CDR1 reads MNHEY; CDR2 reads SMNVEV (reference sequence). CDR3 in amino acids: CASSLAGAGTEKLFF. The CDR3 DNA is TGTGCCAGCAGTTTGGCTGGGGCAGGTACCGAAAAACTGTTTTTT.

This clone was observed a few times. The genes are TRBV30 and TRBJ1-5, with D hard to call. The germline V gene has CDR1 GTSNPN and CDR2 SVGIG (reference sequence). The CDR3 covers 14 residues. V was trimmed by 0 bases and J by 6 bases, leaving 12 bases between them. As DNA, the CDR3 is TGTGCCTGGAGTGTACTCGGTGGTAGTCAGCCCCAGCATTTT. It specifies CAWSVLGGSQPQHF.

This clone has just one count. The CDR3: CAIMGQTNSPLHF. In DNA form, the CDR3 reads TGTGCCATCATGGGACAGACGAATTCACCCCTCCACTTT. The rearrangement links TRBV10-3 to TRBJ1-6, with TRBD1 matching 7 bases. The V segment lost 7 bases and the J segment 7 bases; nucleotides outside the gene matches: 4. CDR1 and CDR2 (germline): ENHRY, SYGVKD. The CDR3 contains 13 residues.

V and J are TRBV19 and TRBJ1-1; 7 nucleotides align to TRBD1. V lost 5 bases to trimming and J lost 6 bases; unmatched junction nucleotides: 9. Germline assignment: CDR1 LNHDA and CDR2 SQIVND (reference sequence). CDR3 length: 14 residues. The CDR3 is CASSSAGQAPEAFF. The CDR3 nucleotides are TGTGCCAGTAGTTCGGCCGGACAGGCTCCTGAAGCTTTCTTT.

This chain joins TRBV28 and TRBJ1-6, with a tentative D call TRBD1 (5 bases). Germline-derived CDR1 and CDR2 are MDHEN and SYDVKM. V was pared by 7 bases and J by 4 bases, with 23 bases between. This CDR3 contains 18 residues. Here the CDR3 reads CASKIPGPLRGYNSPLHF. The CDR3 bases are TGTGCCAGCAAGATACCGGGTCCCTTAAGGGGTTATAATTCACCCCTCCACTTT.

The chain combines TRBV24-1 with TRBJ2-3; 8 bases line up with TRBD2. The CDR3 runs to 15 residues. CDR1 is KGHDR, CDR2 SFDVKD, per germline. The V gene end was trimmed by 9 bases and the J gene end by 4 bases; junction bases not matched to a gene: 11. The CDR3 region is CATERDGRESDTQYF. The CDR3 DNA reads TGTGCCACCGAGCGGGACGGGAGGGAGTCAGATACGCAGTATTTT.

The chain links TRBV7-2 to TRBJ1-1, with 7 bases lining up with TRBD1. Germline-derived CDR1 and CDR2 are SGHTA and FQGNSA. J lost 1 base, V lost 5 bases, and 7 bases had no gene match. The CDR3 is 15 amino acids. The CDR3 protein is CASSPTGTANTEAFF. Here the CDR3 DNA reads TGTGCCAGCAGCCCTACCGGGACAGCGAACACTGAAGCTTTCTTT.

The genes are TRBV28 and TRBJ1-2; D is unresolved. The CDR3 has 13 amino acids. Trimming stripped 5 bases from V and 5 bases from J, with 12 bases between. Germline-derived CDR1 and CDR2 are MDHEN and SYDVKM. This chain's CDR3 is CASSPSREYGYTF. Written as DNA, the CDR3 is TGTGCCAGCAGTCCCTCTAGGGAGTATGGCTACACCTTC.

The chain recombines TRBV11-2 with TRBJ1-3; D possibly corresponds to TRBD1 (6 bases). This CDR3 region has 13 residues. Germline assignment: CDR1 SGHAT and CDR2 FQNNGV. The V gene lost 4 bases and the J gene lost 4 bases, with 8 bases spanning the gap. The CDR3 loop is CASSWDIGNTIYF. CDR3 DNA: TGTGCCAGCAGCTGGGACATCGGAAACACCATATATTTT.

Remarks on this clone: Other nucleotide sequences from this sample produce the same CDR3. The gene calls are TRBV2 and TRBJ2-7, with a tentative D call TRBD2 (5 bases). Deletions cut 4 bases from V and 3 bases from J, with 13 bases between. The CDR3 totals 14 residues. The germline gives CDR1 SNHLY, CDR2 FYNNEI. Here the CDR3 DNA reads TGTGCCAGCAGTGGGAACGGTGGACTCTACGAGCAGTACTTC. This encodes CASSGNGGLYEQYF.

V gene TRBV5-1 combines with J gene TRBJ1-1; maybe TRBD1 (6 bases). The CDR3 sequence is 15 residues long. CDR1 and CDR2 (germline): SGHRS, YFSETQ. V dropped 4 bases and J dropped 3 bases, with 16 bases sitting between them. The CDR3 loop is CASSPQTGEHTEAFF. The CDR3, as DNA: TGCGCCAGCAGCCCGCAGACAGGAGAACACACTGAAGCTTTCTTT.

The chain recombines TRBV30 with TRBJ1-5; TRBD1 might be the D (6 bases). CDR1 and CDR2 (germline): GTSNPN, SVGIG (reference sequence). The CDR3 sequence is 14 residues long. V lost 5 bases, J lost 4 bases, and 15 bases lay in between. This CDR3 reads CAWADGQTNQPQHF. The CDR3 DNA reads TGTGCCTGGGCCGATGGACAGACAAATCAGCCCCAGCATTTT. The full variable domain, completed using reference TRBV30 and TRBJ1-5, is SQTIHQWPATLVQPVGSPLSLECTVEGTSNPNLYWYRQAAGRGLQLLFYSVGIGQISSEVPQNLSASRPQDRQFILSSKKLLLSDSGFYLCAWADGQTNQPQHFGDGTRLSIL.

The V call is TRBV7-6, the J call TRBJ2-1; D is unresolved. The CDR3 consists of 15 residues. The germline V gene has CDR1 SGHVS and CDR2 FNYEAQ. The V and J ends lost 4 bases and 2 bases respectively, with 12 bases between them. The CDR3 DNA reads TGTGCCAGCAGCTGGGCCAACTCCCCCTACAATGAGCAGTTCTTC. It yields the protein CASSWANSPYNEQFF.

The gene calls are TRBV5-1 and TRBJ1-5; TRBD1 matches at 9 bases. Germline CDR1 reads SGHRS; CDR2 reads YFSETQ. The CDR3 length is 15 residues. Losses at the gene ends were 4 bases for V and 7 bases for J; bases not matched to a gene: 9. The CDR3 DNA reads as TGCGCCAGCAGCCCGGGACAGGGACGTACGCAGCCCCAGCATTTT. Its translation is CASSPGQGRTQPQHF.

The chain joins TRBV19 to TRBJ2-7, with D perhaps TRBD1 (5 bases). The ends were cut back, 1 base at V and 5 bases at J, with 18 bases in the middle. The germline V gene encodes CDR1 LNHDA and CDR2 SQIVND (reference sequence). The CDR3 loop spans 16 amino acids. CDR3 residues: CASSIVTSRLDNEQYF. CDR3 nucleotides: TGTGCCAGTAGTATAGTGACTTCCAGGCTGGACAACGAGCAGTACTTC.

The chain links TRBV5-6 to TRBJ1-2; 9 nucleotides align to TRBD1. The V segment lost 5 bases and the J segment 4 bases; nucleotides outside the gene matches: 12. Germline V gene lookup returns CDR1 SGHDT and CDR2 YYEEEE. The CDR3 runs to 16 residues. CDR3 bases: TGTGCCAGCAGTCCAGAACCGGGACAGGGTCCCTATGGCTACACCTTC. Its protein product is CASSPEPGQGPYGYTF.

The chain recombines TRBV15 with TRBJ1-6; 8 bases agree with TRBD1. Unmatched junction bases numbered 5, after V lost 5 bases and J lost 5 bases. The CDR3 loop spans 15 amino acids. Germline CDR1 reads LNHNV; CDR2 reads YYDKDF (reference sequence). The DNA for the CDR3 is TGTGCCACCAGCGAGGGACAGGCTAATAATTCACCCCTCCACTTT. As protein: CATSEGQANNSPLHF. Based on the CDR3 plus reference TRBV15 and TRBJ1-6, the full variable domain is DAMVIQNPRYQVTQFGKPVTLSCSQTLNHNVMYWYQQKSSQAPKLLFHYYDKDFNNEADTPDNFQSRRPNTSFCFLDIRSPGLGDTAMYLCATSEGQANNSPLHFGNGTRLTVT.

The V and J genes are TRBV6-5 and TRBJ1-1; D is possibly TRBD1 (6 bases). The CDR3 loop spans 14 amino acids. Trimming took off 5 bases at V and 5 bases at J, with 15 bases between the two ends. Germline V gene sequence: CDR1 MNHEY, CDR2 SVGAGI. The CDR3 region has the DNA TGTGCCAGCAGTCCTTTAACAGGGAATACTGAAGCTTTCTTT. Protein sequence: CASSPLTGNTEAFF.

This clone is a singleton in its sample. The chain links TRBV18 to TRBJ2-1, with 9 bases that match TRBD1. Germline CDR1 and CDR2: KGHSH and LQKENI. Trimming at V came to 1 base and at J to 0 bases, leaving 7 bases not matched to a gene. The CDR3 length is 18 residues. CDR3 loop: CASSPRWTGASSYNEQFF. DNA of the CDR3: TGTGCCAGCTCACCACGCTGGACAGGGGCCAGCTCCTACAATGAGCAGTTCTTC.

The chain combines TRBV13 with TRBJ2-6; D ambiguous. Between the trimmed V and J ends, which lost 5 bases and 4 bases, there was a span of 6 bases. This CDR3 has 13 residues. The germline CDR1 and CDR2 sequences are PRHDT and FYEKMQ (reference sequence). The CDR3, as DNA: TGTGCCAGCAGCCAGTGGGGGGCCAACGTCCTGACTTTC. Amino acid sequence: CASSQWGANVLTF.

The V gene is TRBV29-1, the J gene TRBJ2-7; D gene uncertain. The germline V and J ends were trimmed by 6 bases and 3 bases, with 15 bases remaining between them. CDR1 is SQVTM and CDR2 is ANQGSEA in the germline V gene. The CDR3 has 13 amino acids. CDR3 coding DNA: TGCAGCGTAGTCTCCGCGCCCCGCTACGAGCAGTACTTC. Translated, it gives CSVVSAPRYEQYF.

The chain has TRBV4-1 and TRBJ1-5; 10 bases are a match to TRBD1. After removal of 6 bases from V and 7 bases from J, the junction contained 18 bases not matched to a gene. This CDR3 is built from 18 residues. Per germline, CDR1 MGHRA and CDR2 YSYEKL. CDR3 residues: CASSRTPGQGMGKQPQHF. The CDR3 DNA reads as TGCGCCAGCAGTCGCACCCCGGGACAGGGGATGGGAAAACAGCCCCAGCATTTT.

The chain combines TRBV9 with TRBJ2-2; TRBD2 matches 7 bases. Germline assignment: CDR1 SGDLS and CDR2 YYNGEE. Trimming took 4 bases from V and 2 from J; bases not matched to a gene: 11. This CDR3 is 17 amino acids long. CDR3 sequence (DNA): TGTGCCAGCAGCATAAAACAACTAGCGACTAACACCGGGGAGCTGTTTTTT. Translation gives CASSIKQLATNTGELFF.